Each of the 21 T cell receptor beta chains below was sequenced from the same sample in a study of T cell changes during pregnancy in multiple sclerosis (dated by TCRdb to between 2018 and 2020). The library came from the immunoSEQ multiplex PCR assay. The source is immuneACCESS, and TCRdb retained only in-frame sequences with V and J called. Part of the clones is not carried over; for the studies checked, unresolved V genes explain less than half of this, and the remainder is unexplained. This sample lists around 88,000 clones; 91% were detected once. The top ten constitute roughly 2.5% of the sample. Sample: peripheral blood, taken in the first trimester of pregnancy. Receptors originate from a female donor with multiple sclerosis, enrolled in a pregnancy study.

The chain has TRBV30 and TRBJ1-4; no clear D gene. This CDR3 is built from 15 residues. The germline CDR1 and CDR2 sequences are GTSNPN and SVGIG (reference sequence). V lost 3 bases and J 2 bases, leaving 13 bases between the germline ends. The chain's CDR3 is CAWRRDYGTNEKLFF. CDR3 DNA sequence: TGTGCCTGGAGGAGGGATTATGGCACTAATGAAAAACTGTTTTTT.

The chain has TRBV6-1 and TRBJ1-3; D is possibly TRBD1 (5 bases). Germline V lookup: CDR1 MNHNS, CDR2 SASEGT. Trimming removed 2 bases from V and 1 base from J, with 15 bases in between. There are 17 residues in the CDR3. CDR3 amino acids: CASSELEAGPSGNTIYF. Written as DNA, the CDR3 is TGTGCCAGCAGTGAACTTGAGGCGGGACCTTCTGGAAACACCATATATTTT.

The rearrangement uses TRBV2 and TRBJ1-6; 8 bases are shared with TRBD1. Germline V CDR1 and CDR2: SNHLY, FYNNEI. This CDR3 region has 15 residues. The V and J ends lost 6 bases and 7 bases, in that order; junction bases with no gene match: 8. The CDR3: CASRLGQVSNSPLHF. The CDR3, as DNA: TGTGCCAGCAGACTGGGACAGGTCTCAAATTCACCCCTCCACTTT. Complete variable domain (other parts from reference TRBV2 and TRBJ1-6): EPEVTQTPSHQVTQMGQEVILRCVPISNHLYFYWYRQILGQKVEFLVSFYNNEISEKSEIFDDQFSVERPDGSNFTLKIRSTKLEDSAMYFCASRLGQVSNSPLHFGNGTRLTVT.

The genes are TRBV30 and TRBJ2-2; D might be TRBD2 (6 bases). The V end was cut by 0 bases, the J end by 5 bases, with 16 bases between. CDR3 length: 16 residues. Germline assignment: CDR1 GTSNPN and CDR2 SVGIG (reference sequence). CDR3: CAWSVFGGGGTGELFF. In DNA, the CDR3 is TGTGCCTGGAGTGTATTCGGGGGAGGCGGGACCGGGGAGCTGTTTTTT.

The V call is TRBV16, the J call TRBJ1-2; 9 nucleotides agree with TRBD1. CDR3 size: 17 residues. Germline lookup yields CDR1 KGHSY and CDR2 FQNENV. J gave up 4 bases and V 0 bases, and 9 bases lay outside the gene matches. The DNA for the CDR3 is TGTGCCAGCAGCCAATCACGGTCCGGGACAGGGTTCTATGGCTACACCTTC. This codes for CASSQSRSGTGFYGYTF. The whole variable domain, filled in from reference TRBV16 and TRBJ1-2, reads GEEVAQTPKHLVRGEGQKAKLYCAPIKGHSYVFWYQQVLKNEFKFLISFQNENVFDETGMPKERFSAKCLPNSPCSLEIQATKLEDSAVYFCASSQSRSGTGFYGYTFGSGTRLTVV.

CDR3 region: CASSLDPYRGGTEAFF. The CDR3 nucleotides read TGTGCCAGCAGCTTAGATCCCTACAGGGGGGGCACTGAAGCTTTCTTT. The rearrangement joins TRBV7-2 to TRBJ1-1, with 8 bases aligning to TRBD1. From germline, CDR1 is SGHTA and CDR2 FQGNSA. Trimming removed 1 base from V and 4 bases from J; junction bases left unmatched: 8. The CDR3 is 16 amino acids. Variable domain in full (rest from reference TRBV7-2 and TRBJ1-1): GAGVSQSPSNKVTEKGKDVELRCDPISGHTALYWYRQSLGQGLEFLIYFQGNSAPDKSGLPSDRFSAERTGGSVSTLTIQRTQQEDSAVYLCASSLDPYRGGTEAFFGQGTRLTVV.

The chain joins TRBV28 to TRBJ2-2; TRBD2 aligns across 10 bases. The CDR3 covers 15 residues. CDR1 MDHEN and CDR2 SYDVKM come from the germline V gene. The J segment lost 7 bases and the V segment lost 6 bases, leaving 8 bases of the junction unmatched. The CDR3 DNA reads TGTGCCAGCAGCCCGCCCTCTAGCGGGAGCGGGGAGCTGTTTTTT. Protein product: CASSPPSSGSGELFF.

V and J are TRBV28 and TRBJ2-7; 8 positions match TRBD1. The CDR3 length is 16 residues. Trimming took 6 bases from V and 0 from J; bases not matched to a gene: 10. CDR1 is MDHEN and CDR2 is SYDVKM in the germline V gene. The CDR3 DNA is TGTGCCAGCAGCCCAACCAGGGGGCTGGGCTCCTACGAGCAGTACTTC. This sequence encodes CASSPTRGLGSYEQYF.

The genes are TRBV19 and TRBJ1-1, with a tentative D call TRBD1 (5 bases). Germline values: CDR1 LNHDA, CDR2 SQIVND (reference sequence). This CDR3 is built from 15 residues. V lost 1 base to trimming and J lost 5 bases, with 14 bases between them. The CDR3 coding sequence is TGTGCCAGTAGTATAGTAGGGGAGGTAGGAACTGAAGCTTTCTTT. Translating gives CASSIVGEVGTEAFF.

This chain joins TRBV28 and TRBJ2-7, with 7 bases that match TRBD2. This CDR3 comprises 16 residues. Germline trimming cut 2 bases from V and 2 bases from J; bases unmatched to any gene: 9. Germline lookup yields CDR1 MDHEN and CDR2 SYDVKM. CDR3 nucleotides: TGTGCCAGCAGTTTACGTTCTAGCGGAACACCCTACGAGCAGTACTTC. The encoded protein is CASSLRSSGTPYEQYF.

J is TRBJ1-2 and V is TRBV2; 11 nucleotides align to TRBD1. CDR1 is SNHLY, CDR2 FYNNEI, per germline. Germline trimming cut 6 bases from V and 7 bases from J; bases unmatched to any gene: 7. CDR3 length: 14 residues. The CDR3 here is CASSAGQGAGGYTF. As DNA, the CDR3 is TGTGCCAGCAGCGCCGGACAGGGGGCGGGTGGCTACACCTTC. Together with reference TRBV2 and TRBJ1-2, the CDR3 gives the full variable domain: EPEVTQTPSHQVTQMGQEVILRCVPISNHLYFYWYRQILGQKVEFLVSFYNNEISEKSEIFDDQFSVERPDGSNFTLKIRSTKLEDSAMYFCASSAGQGAGGYTFGSGTRLTVV.

The chain carries TRBV10-3 and TRBJ1-1, with unresolved D. This CDR3 is built from 12 residues. Deletions cut 0 bases from V and 6 bases from J, with 5 bases between. Germline V gene lookup returns CDR1 ENHRY and CDR2 SYGVKD. The CDR3 coding sequence is TGTGCCATCAGTGAGTCTCGTGCTGAAGCTTTCTTT. This gives the protein CAISESRAEAFF.

This clone was seen a single time. The CDR3 spells CASSTGQGIADPGNTIYF. CDR3 sequence (DNA): TGTGCCAGCAGCACCGGACAGGGTATCGCGGATCCTGGAAACACCATATATTTT. This chain joins TRBV7-3 and TRBJ1-3, with TRBD1 matching over 8 bases. Losses at the gene ends were 5 bases for V and 2 bases for J; bases not matched to a gene: 14. Germline CDR1 SGHTA, CDR2 FQGTGA. The CDR3 consists of 18 residues.

V usage is TRBV15 and J usage is TRBJ1-5; D remains unclear. This CDR3 is built from 14 residues. Germline V gene data show CDR1 as LNHNV and CDR2 as YYDKDF (reference sequence). V was trimmed by 1 base and J by 3 bases, leaving 7 bases between them. Written as DNA, the CDR3 is TGTGCCACCAGCAGAGGAGGGAACAATCAGCCCCAGCATTTT. Encoded protein: CATSRGGNNQPQHF.

The rearrangement joins TRBV21-1 to TRBJ1-4; TRBD1, the table's D call, was not compared with the DNA. TRBV21-1 is a recognized pseudogene. This CDR3 spans 18 amino acids. For the CDR3, the DNA is TGTGCCAGCATCAAAGTCGGACAGAGAGTTGCAACTAATGAAAAACTGTTTTTT. Its translation: CASIKVGQRVATNEKLFF.

In nucleotides, the CDR3 is TGTGCCAGCAGCGTAGCTTACGGGGGGGCTTACGAGCAGTACTTC. Protein product: CASSVAYGGAYEQYF. The rearrangement links TRBV9 to TRBJ2-7; 8 bases map to TRBD2. This CDR3 is built from 15 residues. V trimming: 0 bases; J trimming: 4 bases; junction bases outside the gene matches: 6. Germline V CDR1 and CDR2: SGDLS, YYNGEE. The whole variable domain, filled in from reference TRBV9 and TRBJ2-7, reads DSGVTQTPKHLITATGQRVTLRCSPRSGDLSVYWYQQSLDQGLQFLIQYYNGEERAKGNILERFSAQQFPDLHSELNLSSLELGDSALYFCASSVAYGGAYEQYFGPGTRLTVT.

This clone was observed a single time. CDR3 in amino acids: CASSSLSGGGEQYF. The CDR3 DNA follows: TGTGCCAGCAGCTCGCTCTCGGGGGGCGGCGAGCAGTACTTC. The chain combines TRBV5-6 with TRBJ2-7, with a possible D match to TRBD2 (7 bases). Trimming stripped 3 bases from V and 6 bases from J, with 16 bases between. CDR3 length: 14 amino acids. Looked up from germline, CDR1 is SGHDT and CDR2 is YYEEEE.

This chain connects TRBV15 to TRBJ1-2; 9 nucleotides match TRBD1. Germline V gene lookup returns CDR1 LNHNV and CDR2 YYDKDF (reference sequence). The CDR3 sequence is 17 residues long. With 0 bases clipped from V and 0 bases from J, the junction kept 5 bases outside the gene matches. In nucleotides, the CDR3 is TGTGCCACCAGCAGAGAGTCCGGGACAGGGACTAACTATGGCTACACCTTC. It codes for CATSRESGTGTNYGYTF.

V and J are TRBV11-1 and TRBJ2-3; 7 nucleotides match TRBD1. V was clipped by 6 bases and J by 1 base; unmatched bases: 10. In germline, CDR1 is SGHAT, CDR2 FQDESV (reference sequence). This CDR3 has 16 amino acids. The CDR3 spells CASSLHRGAGTDTQYF. CDR3 coding DNA: TGTGCCAGCAGTTTACACAGGGGTGCGGGCACAGATACGCAGTATTTT.

This chain connects TRBV18 to TRBJ2-2, with 7 bases fitting TRBD1. This CDR3 region has 18 residues. V was clipped by 2 bases and J by 2 bases; unmatched bases: 11. CDR1 and CDR2 from the germline V gene are KGHSH and LQKENI. The CDR3 loop reads CASSPITGEIDNTGELFF. The CDR3 nucleotides are TGTGCCAGCTCACCAATAACAGGGGAAATAGATAACACCGGGGAGCTGTTTTTT.

A few counts support this clone. CDR3 loop: CATSRDLDIQYF. CDR3 DNA: TGTGCCACCAGCAGAGATCTAGACATTCAGTACTTC. The chain joins TRBV15 to TRBJ2-4; D is undetermined. The ends were cut back, 0 bases at V and 8 bases at J, with 5 bases in the middle. The CDR3 totals 12 residues. Germline CDR1 LNHNV, CDR2 YYDKDF (reference sequence). The full variable domain, its missing parts supplied by reference TRBV15 and TRBJ2-4, is DAMVIQNPRYQVTQFGKPVTLSCSQTLNHNVMYWYQQKSSQAPKLLFHYYDKDFNNEADTPDNFQSRRPNTSFCFLDIRSPGLGDTAMYLCATSRDLDIQYFGAGTRLSVL.